The 3 T cell receptor beta chains reported below all come from one sample, sequenced in a study of low-dose radiotherapy and immunotherapy resistance in tumors. TRAV- and TRBV-specific primers primed first-strand cDNA, covering alpha and beta chains. For amplifying TCRs, the PCR ran for approximately 18 cycles with Phusion, which was used together with a constant-region primer and the adapter on the V primers. TCRdb called the reads again in MiXCR, with one record for every CDR3 protein. This sample has about 39,000 distinct CDR3 sequences, with 30% to 35% found just once. This sample's time point: before trial treatment. Source: PBMCs, taken before treatment. The source is a male donor with gallbladder cancer.

There are many counts of this clonotype. The chain links TRBV2 to TRBJ2-2, with 9 positions matching TRBD1. Germline CDR1 is SNHLY and CDR2 is FYNNEI. After removal of 6 bases from V and 5 bases from J, the junction contained 1 base not matched to a gene. The CDR3 covers 13 residues. The CDR3 nucleotides are TGTGCCAGCAGGGGGACAGGGACCGGGGAGCTGTTTTTT. Translated: CASRGTGTGELFF.

The chain has TRBV5-6 and TRBJ1-2; TRBD1 is a possible D gene (5 bases). The CDR3 totals 16 residues. V was trimmed by 3 bases and J by 2 bases, leaving 17 bases between them. The germline V gene encodes CDR1 SGHDT and CDR2 YYEEEE. The CDR3 region is CASSSYETDANYGYTF. CDR3 DNA: TGTGCCAGCAGCTCCTATGAGACAGATGCAAACTATGGCTACACCTTC.

This chain uses TRBV28 with TRBJ2-1; 12 bases map to TRBD2. Germline lookup yields CDR1 MDHEN and CDR2 SYDVKM. The CDR3 is 17 amino acids. J lost 5 bases, V lost 5 bases, and 10 bases had no gene match. CDR3 sequence: CASSPSPSGGANNEQFF. In DNA, the CDR3 is TGTGCCAGCAGTCCCTCTCCTAGCGGGGGGGCAAACAATGAGCAGTTCTTC.